The 18 T cell receptor beta chains given below trace back to one sample, sequenced in a study of control samples from healthy donors and cancer patients. Only in-frame clones appear in the TCRdb table, and some are missing; sequencing was by immunoSEQ multiplex PCR. The data show 90,000 or so clones, roughly nine tenths seen once. Sequencing was done on a sample of blood. These receptors all come from an older woman in good health.

This CDR3 reads CASSPEYGTGITYEQYF. The CDR3 nucleotides are TGTGCCAGCAGCCCAGAATATGGGACAGGGATTACCTACGAGCAGTACTTC. The chain combines TRBV7-9 with TRBJ2-7; 9 nucleotides match TRBD1. Germline V gene lookup returns CDR1 SEHNR and CDR2 FQNEAQ (reference sequence). This CDR3 has 17 residues. The V and J ends lost 5 bases and 2 bases, in that order; junction bases with no gene match: 13.

V gene TRBV10-3 combines with J gene TRBJ2-3, with 11 bases that match TRBD2. Germline V gives CDR1 ENHRY, CDR2 SYGVKD. Trimming took 3 bases from V and 5 from J; bases not matched to a gene: 4. This CDR3 has 15 residues. CDR3 in DNA: TGTGCCATCAGTGAAAGACTAGCGGGGAAAGATACGCAGTATTTT. Protein sequence: CAISERLAGKDTQYF.

The CDR3 is CASSLGGGGNTEAFF. The CDR3, as DNA: TGTGCCAGCTCGCTAGGTGGGGGCGGGAACACTGAAGCTTTCTTT. V and J are TRBV18 and TRBJ1-1; D might be TRBD1 (6 bases). This CDR3 region has 15 residues. Germline V lookup: CDR1 KGHSH, CDR2 LQKENI. V was shortened by 6 bases and J by 1 base, with 15 bases between the two germline ends.

The V and J genes are TRBV19 and TRBJ2-3; 11 bases are a match to TRBD2. The CDR3 is 19 residues long. With V trimmed by 4 bases and J by 0 bases, 12 bases remained unmatched. From germline, CDR1 is LNHDA and CDR2 SQIVND (reference sequence). The CDR3 sequence: CASSTEPGLAEHSTDTQYF. The CDR3 nucleotides are TGTGCCAGTAGTACCGAACCGGGACTAGCGGAACATAGCACAGATACGCAGTATTTT.

The chain uses TRBV27 and TRBJ2-7; 9 bases are a match to TRBD1. Unmatched junction bases numbered 19, after V lost 4 bases and J lost 0 bases. The CDR3 totals 20 residues. CDR1 MNHEY and CDR2 SMNVEV come from the germline V gene (reference sequence). CDR3 region: CASSYSLTGGVGWTSYEQYF. The CDR3 DNA follows: TGTGCCAGCAGTTACTCCCTGACAGGGGGGGTCGGTTGGACCTCCTACGAGCAGTACTTC.

The V and J genes are TRBV19 and TRBJ1-5, with D unclear. V was pared by 3 bases and J by 2 bases, with 8 bases between. Per germline, CDR1 LNHDA and CDR2 SQIVND (reference sequence). The CDR3 covers 14 residues. In DNA form, the CDR3 reads TGTGCCAGTAGTATGGGGAACCGCAATCAGCCCCAGCATTTT. Protein product: CASSMGNRNQPQHF.

The rearrangement links TRBV6-1 to TRBJ1-1; D unclear. The ends were cut back, 6 bases at V and 4 bases at J, with 6 bases in the middle. The CDR3 is made up of 11 amino acids. Germline V lookup: CDR1 MNHNS, CDR2 SASEGT. The DNA of the CDR3 is TGTGCCAGCAGCCCCCGCACTGAAGCTTTCTTT. Protein product: CASSPRTEAFF.

The J gene is TRBJ1-1, the V gene TRBV10-3, with 8 bases lining up with TRBD1. Trimming removed 3 bases from V and 1 base from J; junction bases left unmatched: 7. There are 16 residues in the CDR3. CDR1 and CDR2 from the germline V gene are ENHRY and SYGVKD. CDR3 residues: CAISDGTGRPNTEAFF. CDR3 nucleotides: TGTGCCATCAGTGATGGGACAGGTCGACCGAACACTGAAGCTTTCTTT.

This chain connects TRBV6-5 to TRBJ1-2; D not certain. The CDR3 spans 15 residues. CDR1 is MNHEY, CDR2 SVGAGI, per germline. Deletions cut 6 bases from V and 5 bases from J, with 19 bases between. This chain's CDR3 is CASRLPGEGGYGYTF. As DNA, the CDR3 is TGTGCCAGCAGACTCCCCGGGGAGGGCGGTTATGGCTACACCTTC.

The chain links TRBV7-8 to TRBJ1-1; D possibly corresponds to TRBD1 (6 bases). This CDR3 has 16 residues. The germline CDR1 and CDR2 sequences are SGHVS and FQNEAQ. V was pared by 6 bases and J by 1 base, with 18 bases between. The CDR3 nucleotides are TGTGCCAGCAGACCGAGGGGGTGGTGGTCGAACACTGAAGCTTTCTTT. This gives the protein CASRPRGWWSNTEAFF. Supplemented by reference TRBV7-8 and TRBJ1-1, the full variable domain reads GAGVSQSPRYKVAKRGQDVALRCDPISGHVSLFWYQQALGQGPEFLTYFQNEAQLDKSGLPSDRFFAERPEGSVSTLKIQRTQQEDSAVYLCASRPRGWWSNTEAFFGQGTRLTVV.

In DNA, the CDR3 is TGCGCCAGCAGGATGACTAGTTCGGAGACCCAGTACTTC. This translates into CASRMTSSETQYF. V usage is TRBV5-1 and J usage is TRBJ2-5; D is perhaps TRBD2 (6 bases). The CDR3 is made up of 13 amino acids. CDR1 is SGHRS, CDR2 YFSETQ, per germline. V lost 5 bases, J lost 5 bases, and 13 bases lay in between.

This clone showed up just a few times. CDR3 in DNA: TGTGCCAGCTCACCATTGCCTGACGTTAGCTCCTACGAGCAGTACTTC. Translation: CASSPLPDVSSYEQYF. The genes are TRBV18 and TRBJ2-7; the D is unclear. This CDR3 is built from 16 residues. Germline CDR1 and CDR2: KGHSH and LQKENI. With 2 bases removed from V and 0 bases from J, the gap between germline ends came to 14 bases.

Only a few counts were recorded for this clone. The chain links TRBV6-2 or TRBV6-3 to TRBJ2-1; 7 bases align to TRBD1. The CDR3 sequence is 15 residues long. V lost 2 bases to trimming and J lost 8 bases; unmatched junction nucleotides: 9. Germline V gene data show CDR1 as MNHEY and CDR2 as SVGEGT. The CDR3 DNA reads TGTGCCAGCAGTTACACCCCTGACAGGGCCCATGAGCAGTTCTTC. It yields the protein CASSYTPDRAHEQFF.

V is TRBV5-4 and J is TRBJ1-1, with D unclear. Per the germline V gene, CDR1 is SGHNT and CDR2 is YYREEE (reference sequence). Trimming removed 0 bases at V and 3 bases at J, with 12 bases between. The CDR3 runs to 15 residues. The CDR3 bases are TGTGCCAGCAGCTTGGGGTCACAGAGGGACACTGAAGCTTTCTTT. It is translated as CASSLGSQRDTEAFF. Filled out from reference TRBV5-4 and TRBJ1-1, the complete variable domain reads ETGVTQSPTHLIKTRGQQVTLRCSSQSGHNTVSWYQQALGQGPQFIFQYYREEENGRGNFPPRFSGLQFPNYSSELNVNALELDDSALYLCASSLGSQRDTEAFFGQGTRLTVV.

The chain is built from TRBV2 and TRBJ1-3; a weak D match, TRBD1 (5 bases). V was cut by 6 bases and J by 2 bases, with 20 bases left in between. CDR1 and CDR2 (germline): SNHLY, FYNNEI. This CDR3 spans 17 amino acids. The CDR3 coding sequence is TGTGCCAGCAGAGTGGGAGGGACCGGGGCTACTGGAAACACCATATATTTT. Its protein product is CASRVGGTGATGNTIYF.

This chain connects TRBV6-6 to TRBJ1-1, with D perhaps TRBD1 (5 bases). Trimming shortened V by 1 base and J by 5 bases, and 11 bases separated the two germline ends. Germline V gives CDR1 MNHNY, CDR2 SVGAGI (reference sequence). This CDR3 contains 14 residues. The CDR3 loop is CASSYYGGETEAFF. In DNA form, the CDR3 reads TGTGCCAGCAGTTACTACGGGGGGGAAACTGAAGCTTTCTTT.

The genes are TRBV28 and TRBJ1-6, with D unresolved. The CDR3 has 18 residues. Germline loops: CDR1 MDHEN, CDR2 SYDVKM. V was trimmed by 4 bases and J by 4 bases, leaving 20 bases between them. The CDR3 loop is CASSWNRPGLSYNSPLHF. The CDR3 bases are TGTGCCAGCAGTTGGAACCGACCGGGTCTCTCTTATAATTCACCCCTCCACTTT.

The rearrangement links TRBV5-5 to TRBJ2-1, with TRBD1 identical over 7 bases. Germline loops: CDR1 SGHKS, CDR2 YYEKEE (reference sequence). CDR3 size: 15 residues. The V gene end was trimmed by 5 bases and the J gene end by 0 bases; junction bases not matched to a gene: 5. CDR3 in amino acids: CASRPQGSSYNEQFF. In DNA form, the CDR3 reads TGTGCCAGCAGGCCACAGGGGAGCTCCTACAATGAGCAGTTCTTC.